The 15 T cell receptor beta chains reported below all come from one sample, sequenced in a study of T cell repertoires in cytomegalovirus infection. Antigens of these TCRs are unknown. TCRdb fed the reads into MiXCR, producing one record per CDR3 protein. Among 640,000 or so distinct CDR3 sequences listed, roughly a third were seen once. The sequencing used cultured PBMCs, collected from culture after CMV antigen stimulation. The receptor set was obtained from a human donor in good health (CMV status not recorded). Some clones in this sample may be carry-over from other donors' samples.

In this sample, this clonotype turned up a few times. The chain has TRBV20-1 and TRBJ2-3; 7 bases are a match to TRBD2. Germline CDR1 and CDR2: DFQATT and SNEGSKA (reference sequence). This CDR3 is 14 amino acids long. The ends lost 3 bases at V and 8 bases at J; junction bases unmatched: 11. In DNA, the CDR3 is TGCAGTGCTAGGCCGGGGACTAAGACACCTACGCAGTATTTT. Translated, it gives CSARPGTKTPTQYF.

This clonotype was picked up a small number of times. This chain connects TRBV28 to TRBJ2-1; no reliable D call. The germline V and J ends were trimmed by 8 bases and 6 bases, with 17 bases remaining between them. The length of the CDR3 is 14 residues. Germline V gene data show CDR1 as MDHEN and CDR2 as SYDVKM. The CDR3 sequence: CASQTPSNVNEQFF. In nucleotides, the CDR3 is TGTGCCAGCCAGACTCCCTCCAACGTCAATGAGCAGTTCTTC.

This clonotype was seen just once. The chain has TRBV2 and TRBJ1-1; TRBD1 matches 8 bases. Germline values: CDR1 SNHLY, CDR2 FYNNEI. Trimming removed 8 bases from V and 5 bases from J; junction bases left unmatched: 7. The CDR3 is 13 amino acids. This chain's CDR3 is CASGDRGGTEAFF. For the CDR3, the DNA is TGTGCCAGCGGCGACAGGGGAGGGACTGAAGCTTTCTTT.

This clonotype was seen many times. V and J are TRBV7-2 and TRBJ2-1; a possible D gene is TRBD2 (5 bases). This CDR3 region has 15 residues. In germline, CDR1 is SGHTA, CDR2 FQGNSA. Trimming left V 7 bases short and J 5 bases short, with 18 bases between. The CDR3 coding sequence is TGTGCCAGCACCCTGCGCGGGCAACTCCACAATGAGCAGTTCTTC. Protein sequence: CASTLRGQLHNEQFF.

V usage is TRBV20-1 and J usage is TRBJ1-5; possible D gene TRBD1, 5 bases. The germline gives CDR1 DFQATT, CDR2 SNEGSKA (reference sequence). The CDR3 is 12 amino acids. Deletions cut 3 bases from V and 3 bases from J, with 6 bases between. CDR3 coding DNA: TGCAGTGCTAGGACAGTCAATCAGCCCCAGCATTTT. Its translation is CSARTVNQPQHF.

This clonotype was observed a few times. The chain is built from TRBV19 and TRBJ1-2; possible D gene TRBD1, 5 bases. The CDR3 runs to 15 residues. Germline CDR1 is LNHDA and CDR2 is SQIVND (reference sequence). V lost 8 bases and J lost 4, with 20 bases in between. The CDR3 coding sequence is TGTGCCAGTGCGGGGGGTCGCCGACAGATCTATGGCTACACCTTC. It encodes CASAGGRRQIYGYTF.

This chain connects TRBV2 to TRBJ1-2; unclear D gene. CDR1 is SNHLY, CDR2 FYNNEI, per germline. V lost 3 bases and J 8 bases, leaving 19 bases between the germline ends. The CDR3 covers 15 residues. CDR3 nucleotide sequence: TGTGCCAGCAGTGACGAAGGCCGCCCACCCTGGGGCTACACCTTC. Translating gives CASSDEGRPPWGYTF.

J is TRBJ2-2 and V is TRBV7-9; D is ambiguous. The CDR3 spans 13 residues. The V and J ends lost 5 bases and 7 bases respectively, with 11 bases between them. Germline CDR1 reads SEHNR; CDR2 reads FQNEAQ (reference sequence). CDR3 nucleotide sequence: TGTGCCAGCAGCCATCGGATACACGGGGAGCTGTTTTTT. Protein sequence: CASSHRIHGELFF.

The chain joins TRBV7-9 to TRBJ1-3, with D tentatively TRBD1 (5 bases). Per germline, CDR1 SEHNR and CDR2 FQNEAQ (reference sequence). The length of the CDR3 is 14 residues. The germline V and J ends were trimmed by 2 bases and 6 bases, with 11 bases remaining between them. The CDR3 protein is CASSLPSGENTIYF. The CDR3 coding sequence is TGTGCCAGCAGCTTACCGTCGGGGGAAAACACCATATATTTT.

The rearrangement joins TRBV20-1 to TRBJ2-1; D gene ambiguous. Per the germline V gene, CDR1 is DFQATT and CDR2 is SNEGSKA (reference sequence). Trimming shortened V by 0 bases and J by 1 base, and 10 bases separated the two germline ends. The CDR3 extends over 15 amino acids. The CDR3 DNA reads TGCAGTGCTAGAGATGTAGTCGGGTCCTACAATGAGCAGTTCTTC. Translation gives CSARDVVGSYNEQFF.

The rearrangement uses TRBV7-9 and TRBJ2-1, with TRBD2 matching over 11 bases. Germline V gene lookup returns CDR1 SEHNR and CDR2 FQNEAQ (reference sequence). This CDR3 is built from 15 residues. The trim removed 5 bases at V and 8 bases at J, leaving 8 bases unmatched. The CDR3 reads CASSTRLAGLYEQFF. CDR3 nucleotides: TGTGCCAGCAGCACCCGACTAGCGGGATTATATGAGCAGTTCTTC.

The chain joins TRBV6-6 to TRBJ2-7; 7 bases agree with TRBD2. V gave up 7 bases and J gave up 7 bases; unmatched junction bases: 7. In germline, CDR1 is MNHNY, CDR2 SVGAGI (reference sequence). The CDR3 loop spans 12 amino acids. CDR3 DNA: TGTGCCAGCACCCTCGGGGAGGGGGAGCAGTACTTC. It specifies CASTLGEGEQYF.

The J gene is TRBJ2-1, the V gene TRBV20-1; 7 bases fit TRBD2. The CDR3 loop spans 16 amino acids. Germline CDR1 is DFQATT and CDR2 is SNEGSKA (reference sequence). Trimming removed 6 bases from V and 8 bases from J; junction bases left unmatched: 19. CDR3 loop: CSAASRRETPGDEQFF. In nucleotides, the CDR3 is TGCAGTGCCGCCTCTCGGCGGGAGACCCCCGGGGATGAGCAGTTCTTC.

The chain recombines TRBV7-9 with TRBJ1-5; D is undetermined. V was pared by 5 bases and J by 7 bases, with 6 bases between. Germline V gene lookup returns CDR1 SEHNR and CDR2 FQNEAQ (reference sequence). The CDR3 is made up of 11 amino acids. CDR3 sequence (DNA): TGTGCCAGCAGCACAGAGCAGCCCCAGCATTTT. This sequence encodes CASSTEQPQHF.

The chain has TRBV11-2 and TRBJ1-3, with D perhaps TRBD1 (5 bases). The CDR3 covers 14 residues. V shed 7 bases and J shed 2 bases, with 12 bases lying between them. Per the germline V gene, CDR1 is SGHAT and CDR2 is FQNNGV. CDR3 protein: CASTTRGTGNTIYF. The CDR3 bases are TGTGCCAGCACCACAAGGGGTACTGGAAACACCATATATTTT. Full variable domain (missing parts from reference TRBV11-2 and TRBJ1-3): EAGVAQSPRYKIIEKRQSVAFWCNPISGHATLYWYQQILGQGPKLLIQFQNNGVVDDSQLPKDRFSAERLKGVDSTLKIQPAKLEDSAVYLCASTTRGTGNTIYFGEGSWLTVV.